The source of this T cell receptor beta chain is a study of blood T cells in healthy people across ages. Trimming removed 3 bases from V and 8 bases from J, with 8 bases in between. The CDR3 consists of 12 residues. Germline lookup yields CDR1 SGDLS and CDR2 YYNGEE. Next came a second PCR, run for about 7 to 11 cycles, which used a sample-barcoded 5' primer along with a J-beta primer mix. TCRdb processed the 5' RACE reads anew with MiXCR; each CDR3 protein has one entry. Counted here are approximately 830,000 distinct CDR3 sequences, around two thirds occurring once; the ten biggest clones make up about a quarter.

The genes are TRBV9 and TRBJ1-4; D not resolved. The sequence was obtained from a man aged 30-40 years in good health. Sequencing was carried out using blood. CDR3 sequence reads: CASSANAEKLFF. CDR3 sequence (DNA): TGTGCCAGCAGCGCCAATGCCGAAAAACTGTTTTTT.